The clone carrying this T cell receptor beta chain showed up many times. Its antigen remains unknown. The data were obtained in a study of T cells after yellow fever vaccination. Study-level points and caveats: Overall, a small share of clonotypes was seen in both CD4 and CD8 compartments. Peaking on day 5 versus 15, the secondary response was faster but weaker. Detected again after the booster were most primary-vaccination clones, at roughly 95% CD4 and approximately 87% CD8.

Deletions cut 7 bases from V and 3 bases from J, with 17 bases between. The CDR3 sequence is 15 residues long. Germline V gene lookup returns CDR1 MDHEN and CDR2 SYDVKM. It was through 5'RACE template switching that TCR cDNA was made, with a universal primer site and UMIs added. TCRdb passed the 5' RACE reads through MiXCR, listing each CDR3 protein once. The sample has around 310,000 distinct CDR3 sequences, around 4% seen once; the top ten hold around 22%. The source of this sequence is a man between 18 and 35 years old who received the YFV17D yellow fever vaccine. The specimen was PBMCs, collected on the day of the yellow fever booster vaccination. The chain employs TRBV28 and TRBJ2-3, with D tentatively TRBD2 (5 bases). The CDR3 spells CASTTVEGWTDTQYF. CDR3 nucleotides: TGTGCCAGCACCACCGTTGAGGGCTGGACAGATACGCAGTATTTT.